This paragraph covers one TCR beta chain sequence. This clonotype was seen many times. Its antigen remains unidentified. It has no much larger one-base neighbor in the sample; base qualities were not kept. The germline V gene provides CDR1 MNHEY and CDR2 SVGAGI. Spanning cysteine to phenylalanine, the CDR3 consists of 15 amino acids. Only the CDR3 DNA is retained, 45 bases long and in frame from the first base. V loses 2 bases of germline sequence and J loses 2 bases, and the interval between the two ends is 10 bases. The reads were generated on an Illumina HiSeq 1500. Clones were called with MiXCR by TCRdb after fastp trimmed the public reads at Q25, and only in-frame beta chains were retained. Rows matching on CDR3 protein sequence are summarized as one entry with the most common DNA and genes. The sample contains 200,000 to 300,000 distinct CDR3 sequences, 9.1% of them found a single time. Less than 15% of the sample is taken by the ten largest.

The sample belongs to a study of T cell repertoires in cytomegalovirus infection (dated by TCRdb to about 2019). In the study overall: Donor HLA type was relevant to the analysis, as public TCR beta signatures indicated carriage of CMV infection together with the matching HLA type.

Overall study results and their limits: The ex vivo response was dominated by HLA-C-restricted CMV-specific TCR beta clonotypes, which also provided the single most frequent clonotype in two of eight donors. In both this cohort and an independent roughly 350-donor cohort, the cumulative frequency of public TCR beta family members distinguished carriers of CMV infection plus the relevant HLA type.

Specimen: PBMCs. The receptor chain draws on TRBV6-5 and TRBJ1-5; the D gene cannot be named for sure. The sequence came from a human donor in good health (CMV status not recorded). Some clones in this sample may be carry-over from other donors' samples. The nucleotide sequence is TGTGCCAGCAGTTACGAGGGTTTGGGCAATCAGCCCCAGCATTTT. The resulting protein is CASSYEGLGNQPQHF.